Given below is one T cell receptor (beta chain) in context. Its antigen is as yet unknown. TCRdb re-called the RT-PCR reads through MiXCR, storing one row per CDR3 protein. The sample has 860,000 or so distinct CDR3 sequences; less than 25% are singletons. These data originate in a study of response to subunit inactivated influenza vaccine. Findings and limits, study-wide: The authors suggested that few new T cells are recruited per seasonal influenza vaccination.

Trimming cost V 4 bases and J 3 bases, with 16 bases left between them. Looked up from germline, CDR1 is SQVTM and CDR2 is ANQGSEA. This CDR3 has 15 residues. The chain combines TRBV29-1 with TRBJ2-4, with D possibly being TRBD2 (6 bases). Source: PBMCs from blood, taken 5 to 6 days after vaccination. The receptor comes from a man in his fifties or sixties who received an inactivated influenza vaccine. The DNA of the CDR3 is TGCAGCGTTGTACGAGGAGGGCTTGGCAAAAACATTCAGTACTTC. It yields the protein CSVVRGGLGKNIQYF.